This T cell receptor beta chain was recovered during a study of T cells in Graves' hyperthyroidism and ophthalmopathy. Amplification of TCR beta CDR3 regions was performed using RNA transcripts as template. When the TCR CDR3 underwent first-round RT-PCR, the HTBI primer set was used. One entry per CDR3 protein, called by TCRdb with MiXCR from the multiplex PCR reads. There are about 420,000 distinct CDR3 sequences in the sample; about a sixth occur only once, and 13% to 15% lies in the top ten. This clonotype has at least ten counts. V shed 2 bases, J shed 4 bases, and the junction held 16 bases outside the gene matches. The germline V gene encodes CDR1 SGHAT and CDR2 FQNNGV. The CDR3 length is 18 residues.

Sequences were obtained from blood. This chain links TRBV11-2 with TRBJ1-1; 7 nucleotides agree with TRBD1. The sequence derives from a woman younger than 30 with Graves' hyperthyroidism. For the CDR3, the DNA is TGTGCCAGCAGCTTATTGGGGGGCGCAGGGGGAGTGGGCACTGAAGCTTTCTTT. Amino acids: CASSLLGGAGGVGTEAFF. Combining the CDR3 with reference TRBV11-2 and TRBJ1-1 gives the whole variable domain EAGVAQSPRYKIIEKRQSVAFWCNPISGHATLYWYQQILGQGPKLLIQFQNNGVVDDSQLPKDRFSAERLKGVDSTLKIQPAKLEDSAVYLCASSLLGGAGGVGTEAFFGQGTRLTVV.